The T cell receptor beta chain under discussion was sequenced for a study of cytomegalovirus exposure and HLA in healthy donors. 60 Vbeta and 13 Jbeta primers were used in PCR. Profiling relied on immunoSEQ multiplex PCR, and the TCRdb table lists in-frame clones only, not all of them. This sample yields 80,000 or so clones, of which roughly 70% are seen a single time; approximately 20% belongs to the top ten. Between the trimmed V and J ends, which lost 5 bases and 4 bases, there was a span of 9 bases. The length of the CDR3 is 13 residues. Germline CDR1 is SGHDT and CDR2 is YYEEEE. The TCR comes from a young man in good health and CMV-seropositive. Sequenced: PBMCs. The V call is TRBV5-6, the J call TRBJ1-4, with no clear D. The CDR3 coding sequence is TGTGCCAGCAGTCTCAGGAATAATGAAAAACTGTTTTTT. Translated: CASSLRNNEKLFF.